The 31 T cell receptor beta chains below come from one sample, sequenced in a study of CD8 T cells in ankylosing spondylitis. MiXCR was run by TCRdb on the 5' RACE reads, yielding one entry per CDR3 protein. The data hold 80,000 to 90,000 distinct CDR3 sequences, with 27% observed a single time. Sequencing used blood, either unsorted or a sorted T cell fraction (not recorded which). All receptors come from a male donor with ankylosing spondylitis or in good health (not recorded which).

The chain employs TRBV5-4 and TRBJ2-7; 8 bases fit TRBD1. The CDR3 loop spans 15 amino acids. Germline V gene sequence: CDR1 SGHNT, CDR2 YYREEE (reference sequence). With V trimmed by 4 bases and J by 1 base, 7 bases remained unmatched. The CDR3 is CASSLSTGESYEQYF. CDR3 in DNA: TGTGCCAGCAGCCTTTCGACAGGGGAATCCTACGAGCAGTACTTC.

This clonotype was counted a few times. The genes are TRBV7-2 and TRBJ1-1; tentatively, D is TRBD1 (6 bases). V lost 6 bases and J lost 8, with 19 bases in between. This CDR3 comprises 14 residues. Germline lookup yields CDR1 SGHTA and CDR2 FQGNSA. CDR3 coding DNA: TGTGCCAGCAGTTTTAACAGGGTGAGGTCAGAAGCTTTCTTT. The encoded protein is CASSFNRVRSEAFF.

V gene TRBV5-1 combines with J gene TRBJ2-2; D is unclear. Germline loops: CDR1 SGHRS, CDR2 YFSETQ. Between the trimmed V and J ends, which lost 3 bases and 2 bases, there was a span of 5 bases. The CDR3 has 13 residues. For the CDR3, the DNA is TGCGCCAGCAGCTACGGAAACACCGGGGAGCTGTTTTTT. The encoded protein is CASSYGNTGELFF.

The sample holds a few counts of this clonotype. The J gene is TRBJ2-1, the V gene TRBV2; D may be TRBD1 (6 bases). With 5 bases removed from V and 15 bases from J, the gap between germline ends came to 17 bases. CDR1 SNHLY and CDR2 FYNNEI come from the germline V gene. The length of the CDR3 is 12 residues. CDR3 nucleotides: TGTGCCAGCAGTCCCGACAGGAAGGGTCTGTTCTTC. Protein: CASSPDRKGLFF.

The chain links TRBV5-1 to TRBJ2-1, with TRBD2 matching 10 bases. V lost 5 bases, J lost 5 bases, and 7 bases stayed unmatched. The CDR3 has 15 residues. In germline, CDR1 is SGHRS, CDR2 YFSETQ. CDR3 DNA sequence: TGCGCCAGCAGTTTCGATAGCGGGGGGCACAATGAGCAGTTCTTC. It translates to CASSFDSGGHNEQFF. The full variable domain, its missing parts supplied by reference TRBV5-1 and TRBJ2-1, is KAGVTQTPRYLIKTRGQQVTLSCSPISGHRSVSWYQQTPGQGLQFLFEYFSETQRNKGNFPGRFSGRQFSNSRSEMNVSTLELGDSALYLCASSFDSGGHNEQFFGPGTRLTVL.

The sample holds a few counts of this clonotype. The chain recombines TRBV3-1 with TRBJ2-7; 9 positions match TRBD2. Trimming took 4 bases from V and 1 from J; bases not matched to a gene: 5. Germline CDR1 and CDR2: LGHDT and YNNKEL (reference sequence). This CDR3 is 15 amino acids long. CDR3 bases: TGTGCCAGCAGCCCACTACTAGCGGGTTCCTACGAGCAGTACTTC. Protein: CASSPLLAGSYEQYF.

This clonotype was seen once. The chain employs TRBV6-1 and TRBJ1-5, with a tentative D call TRBD1 (5 bases). There are 17 residues in the CDR3. Germline V gives CDR1 MNHNS, CDR2 SASEGT. V was clipped by 8 bases and J by 0 bases, with 20 bases between them. CDR3 DNA: TGTGCCAGCGAGCGGGTCTGGCTGGGGCTTAGCAATCAGCCCCAGCATTTT. Its protein is CASERVWLGLSNQPQHF.

The V gene is TRBV10-3, the J gene TRBJ2-1; TRBD2 agrees at 11 bases. Germline lookup yields CDR1 ENHRY and CDR2 SYGVKD. With 6 bases clipped from V and 3 bases from J, the junction kept 4 bases outside the gene matches. This CDR3 spans 15 amino acids. The CDR3 loop is CAIRPLAGDYNEQFF. The CDR3 nucleotides read TGTGCCATCAGGCCACTAGCGGGGGACTACAATGAGCAGTTCTTC.

The chain combines TRBV7-2 with TRBJ2-4, with 11 bases that match TRBD2. Germline values: CDR1 SGHTA, CDR2 FQGNSA. This CDR3 has 16 residues. Germline trimming cut 4 bases from V and 6 bases from J; bases unmatched to any gene: 8. In DNA, the CDR3 is TGTGCCAGCAGCTCAACTAGCGGGGGCCCCAGAAACATTCAGTACTTC. This codes for CASSSTSGGPRNIQYF.

This chain links TRBV5-1 with TRBJ1-4, with D perhaps matching TRBD1 (6 bases). The length of the CDR3 is 16 residues. Trimming took off 4 bases at V and 4 bases at J, with 17 bases between the two ends. Germline V CDR1 and CDR2: SGHRS, YFSETQ. The CDR3 protein is CASSDGAQGGNEKLFF. The CDR3 region has the DNA TGCGCCAGCAGCGACGGGGCACAGGGCGGTAATGAAAAACTGTTTTTT.

This clonotype has a handful of counts. V usage is TRBV5-1 and J usage is TRBJ2-5, with TRBD1 identical over 8 bases. Germline loops: CDR1 SGHRS, CDR2 YFSETQ. The CDR3 is made up of 14 amino acids. J was trimmed by 3 bases and V by 5 bases; bases with no gene match: 6. CDR3 bases: TGCGCCAGCAGTAAAGACAGGGGAGAAGAGACCCAGTACTTC. Protein sequence: CASSKDRGEETQYF.

This rearrangement joins TRBV15 to TRBJ2-7; no definite D call. V lost 5 bases, J lost 1 base, and 12 bases lay in between. Germline V gene sequence: CDR1 LNHNV, CDR2 YYDKDF (reference sequence). This CDR3 has 14 residues. The CDR3 DNA reads as TGTGCCACCAGCGCCGGTGGTGGATCCTACGAGCAGTACTTC. It yields the protein CATSAGGGSYEQYF. The variable domain in full, with the rest retrieved from reference TRBV15 and TRBJ2-7, is DAMVIQNPRYQVTQFGKPVTLSCSQTLNHNVMYWYQQKSSQAPKLLFHYYDKDFNNEADTPDNFQSRRPNTSFCFLDIRSPGLGDTAMYLCATSAGGGSYEQYFGPGTRLTVT.

This clonotype has a count of ten or more. The chain has TRBV5-1 and TRBJ1-1; TRBD1 aligns across 7 bases. This CDR3 contains 15 residues. The germline CDR1 and CDR2 sequences are SGHRS and YFSETQ. The V gene end was trimmed by 4 bases and the J gene end by 7 bases; junction bases not matched to a gene: 13. CDR3 amino acids: CASSPGQPGTLEAFF. The CDR3 bases are TGCGCCAGCAGCCCGGGACAGCCCGGGACCCTTGAAGCTTTCTTT.

The CDR3 is CASSASPGYEQYF. In DNA, the CDR3 is TGCGCCAGCAGCGCGAGCCCAGGCTACGAGCAGTACTTC. The rearrangement joins TRBV5-1 to TRBJ2-7, with D unclear. V lost 4 bases and J 3 bases, leaving 11 bases between the germline ends. The CDR3 length is 13 residues. The germline V gene encodes CDR1 SGHRS and CDR2 YFSETQ.

The chain couples TRBV29-1 to TRBJ2-5, with 9 bases lining up with TRBD2. The CDR3 is made up of 15 amino acids. Germline CDR1 reads SQVTM; CDR2 reads ANQGSEA. V was clipped by 3 bases and J by 1 base; unmatched bases: 6. CDR3 DNA sequence: TGCAGCGTTGATGGGGTAGCGGGAGTCCAAGAGACCCAGTACTTC. Translated, it gives CSVDGVAGVQETQYF. The variable domain in full, with the rest retrieved from reference TRBV29-1 and TRBJ2-5, is SAVISQKPSRDICQRGTSLTIQCQVDSQVTMMFWYRQQPGQSLTLIATANQGSEATYESGFVIDKFPISRPNLTFSTLTVSNMSPEDSSIYLCSVDGVAGVQETQYFGPGTRLLVL.

V and J are TRBV20-1 and TRBJ2-1; D is unclear. The CDR3 is 12 amino acids. CDR1 and CDR2 (germline): DFQATT, SNEGSKA (reference sequence). V dropped 8 bases and J dropped 9 bases, with 17 bases sitting between them. Written as DNA, the CDR3 is TGCAGTACTCCCACCCGAGCATTTGAGCAGTTCTTC. This gives the protein CSTPTRAFEQFF.

The chain employs TRBV7-9 and TRBJ2-7; TRBD1 might be the D (6 bases). There are 14 residues in the CDR3. V was pared by 5 bases and J by 3 bases, with 14 bases between. Germline values: CDR1 SEHNR, CDR2 FQNEAQ (reference sequence). CDR3 sequence (DNA): TGTGCCAGCAGCCCACCGGACAGTCTCTACGAGCAGTACGTC. It yields the protein CASSPPDSLYEQYV.

This clonotype was observed a single time. This rearrangement joins TRBV5-6 to TRBJ2-6; the D gene is possibly TRBD2 (6 bases). Germline V gene data show CDR1 as SGHDT and CDR2 as YYEEEE. The V gene lost 2 bases and the J gene lost 0 bases, with 12 bases spanning the gap. The CDR3 has 17 residues. CDR3 DNA sequence: TGTGCCAGCAGCTTAGGAGGGCGAGGCTCTGGGGCCAACGTCCTGACTTTC. Translating it yields CASSLGGRGSGANVLTF.

This clonotype was detected only a few times. The chain links TRBV9 to TRBJ2-3, with D tentatively TRBD2 (6 bases). The CDR3 has 14 residues. V gave up 6 bases and J gave up 3 bases, with 14 bases separating them. Germline V CDR1 and CDR2: SGDLS, YYNGEE. Here the CDR3 reads CASNIRGSTDTQYF. As DNA, the CDR3 is TGTGCCAGCAACATACGGGGGTCAACAGATACGCAGTATTTT.

The rearrangement joins TRBV12-3 or TRBV12-4 to TRBJ1-5; D is possibly TRBD1 (5 bases). The V end lost 1 base, the J end lost 7 bases, and 11 bases lay between the germline ends. The length of the CDR3 is 14 residues. CDR3 bases: TGTGCCAGCAGTTTAGTATTCGAGGGGCAGCCCCAGCATTTT. Translating gives CASSLVFEGQPQHF.

The chain combines TRBV18 with TRBJ2-5, with unresolved D. Trimming pared 2 bases from V and 2 bases from J, leaving 6 bases between. This CDR3 comprises 13 residues. Germline V gene data show CDR1 as KGHSH and CDR2 as LQKENI. The CDR3 loop reads CASSPTQQETQYF. DNA for the CDR3: TGTGCCAGCTCACCAACGCAACAAGAGACCCAGTACTTC.

This clonotype was recorded a few times. The V and J genes are TRBV7-2 and TRBJ1-6; the match to TRBD1 covers 9 bases. The CDR3 loop spans 15 amino acids. CDR1 SGHTA and CDR2 FQGNSA come from the germline V gene. After removal of 1 base from V and 6 bases from J, the junction contained 1 base not matched to a gene. The CDR3 DNA sequence: TGTGCCAGCAGCTTAGGGGGACAGGGTAATTCACCCCTCCACTTT. The encoded protein is CASSLGGQGNSPLHF.

The chain joins TRBV12-3 or TRBV12-4 to TRBJ1-5; D gene uncertain. This CDR3 has 15 residues. The V end lost 3 bases, the J end lost 7 bases, and 16 bases lay between the germline ends. The CDR3 nucleotides are TGTGCCAGCAGTTTCCAGGTCGGGTTCTGGCAGCCCCAGCATTTT. Translated, it gives CASSFQVGFWQPQHF.

The CDR3 sequence is CSAKLASGGAGELFF. Here the CDR3 DNA reads TGCAGTGCTAAGTTGGCTAGCGGGGGGGCCGGGGAGCTGTTTTTT. V usage is TRBV20-1 and J usage is TRBJ2-2; 12 bases map to TRBD2. Per germline, CDR1 DFQATT and CDR2 SNEGSKA (reference sequence). Germline trimming cut 4 bases from V and 6 bases from J; bases unmatched to any gene: 6. The CDR3 runs to 15 residues.

This sequence joins TRBV7-2 and TRBJ2-2; 8 bases match TRBD2. The length of the CDR3 is 17 residues. In germline, CDR1 is SGHTA, CDR2 FQGNSA. J gave up 5 bases and V 2 bases, and 10 bases lay outside the gene matches. The CDR3 loop reads CASSLYVQRGRTGELFF. In DNA form, the CDR3 reads TGTGCCAGCAGCTTATATGTCCAGCGGGGGCGTACCGGGGAGCTGTTTTTT.

The genes are TRBV20-1 and TRBJ1-2; TRBD1 might be the D (5 bases). Germline V gene sequence: CDR1 DFQATT, CDR2 SNEGSKA (reference sequence). V shed 6 bases and J shed 6 bases, with 14 bases lying between them. The CDR3 spans 12 residues. CDR3 loop: CSARGEYDGYTF. The CDR3 DNA sequence: TGCAGTGCCCGAGGGGAATACGATGGCTACACCTTC.

The V gene is TRBV11-2, the J gene TRBJ2-5, with 7 bases matching TRBD1. Losses at the gene ends were 4 bases for V and 11 bases for J; bases not matched to a gene: 10. CDR3 size: 13 residues. The germline CDR1 and CDR2 sequences are SGHAT and FQNNGV. The CDR3 DNA sequence: TGTGCCAGCAGCTCACGGGACAGAACAATTCAGTACTTC. It translates to CASSSRDRTIQYF.

The chain uses TRBV5-1 and TRBJ2-5; D is tentatively TRBD1 or TRBD2 (5 bases each). Trimming pared 6 bases from V and 4 bases from J, leaving 16 bases between. The germline CDR1 and CDR2 sequences are SGHRS and YFSETQ. This CDR3 has 14 residues. In DNA form, the CDR3 reads TGCGCCAGCATCCCTAACCAGGGAGCAGAGACCCAGTACTTC. It specifies CASIPNQGAETQYF.

The chain has TRBV4-1 and TRBJ2-2, with 8 bases aligning to TRBD1. CDR1 is MGHRA and CDR2 is YSYEKL in the germline V gene. The trim removed 2 bases at V and 2 bases at J, leaving 16 bases unmatched. This CDR3 comprises 20 residues. The CDR3 region has the DNA TGCGCCAGCAGCCAAACACCGGGGTCTGGGACAGGACTAAACACCGGGGAGCTGTTTTTT. This sequence encodes CASSQTPGSGTGLNTGELFF.

The genes are TRBV7-6 and TRBJ1-5; weak D call: TRBD1 (5 bases). The length of the CDR3 is 13 residues. Trimming took off 3 bases at V and 9 bases at J, with 12 bases between the two ends. The germline CDR1 and CDR2 sequences are SGHVS and FNYEAQ. The CDR3 nucleotides read TGTGCCAGCAGCTTGGGGGTTTTGGGGCCCCAGCATTTT. Residues: CASSLGVLGPQHF.

The V call is TRBV28, the J call TRBJ2-1, with D perhaps being TRBD1 or TRBD2 (5 bases each). The CDR3 is 15 residues long. Germline CDR1 reads MDHEN; CDR2 reads SYDVKM. The germline V and J ends were trimmed by 3 bases and 7 bases, with 16 bases remaining between them. The CDR3 is CASSLARDVENEQFF. The DNA of the CDR3 is TGTGCCAGCAGTTTGGCCCGGGACGTGGAGAATGAGCAGTTCTTC.